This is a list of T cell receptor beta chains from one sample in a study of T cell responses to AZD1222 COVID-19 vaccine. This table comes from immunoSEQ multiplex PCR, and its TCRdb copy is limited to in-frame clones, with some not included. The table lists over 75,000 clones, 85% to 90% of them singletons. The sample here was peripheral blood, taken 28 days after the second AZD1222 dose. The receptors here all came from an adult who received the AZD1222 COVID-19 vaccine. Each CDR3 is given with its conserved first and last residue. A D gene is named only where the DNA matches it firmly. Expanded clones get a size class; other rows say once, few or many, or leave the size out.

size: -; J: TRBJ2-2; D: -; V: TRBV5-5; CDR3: CASSLASGANTGELFF; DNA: TGTGCCAGCAGCTTGGCCTCAGGGGCCAACACCGGGGAGCTGTTTTTT
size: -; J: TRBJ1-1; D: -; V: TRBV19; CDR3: CASTTGRGTLNTEAFF; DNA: TGTGCCAGTACCACCGGAAGGGGAACTCTGAACACTGAAGCTTTCTTT
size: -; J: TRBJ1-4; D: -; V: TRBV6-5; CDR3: CASSYSESEKLFF; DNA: TGTGCCAGCAGTTACTCGGAGTCTGAAAAACTGTTTTTT
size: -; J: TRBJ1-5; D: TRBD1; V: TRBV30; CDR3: CAWSSPRGHSSNQPQHF; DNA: TGTGCCTGGAGTTCCCCCAGGGGGCATTCTAGCAATCAGCCCCAGCATTTT
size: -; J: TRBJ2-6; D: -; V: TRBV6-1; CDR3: CASSDEQSGANVLTF; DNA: TGTGCCAGCAGTGATGAACAATCTGGGGCCAACGTCCTGACTTTC
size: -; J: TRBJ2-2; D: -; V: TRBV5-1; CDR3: CASSDNLANTGELFF; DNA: TGCGCCAGCAGTGATAATCTAGCGAACACCGGGGAGCTGTTTTTT
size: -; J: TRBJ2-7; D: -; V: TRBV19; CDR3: CASSIGAGEGIYEQYF; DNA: TGTGCCAGTAGTATAGGGGCCGGGGAAGGTATTTACGAGCAGTACTTC
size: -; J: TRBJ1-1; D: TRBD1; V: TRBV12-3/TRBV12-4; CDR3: CASSPTTGKAFF; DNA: TGTGCCAGCAGTCCGACGACAGGGAAAGCTTTCTTT
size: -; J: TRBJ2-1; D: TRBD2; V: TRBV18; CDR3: CASSPQTSGSINNEQFF; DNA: TGTGCCAGCTCACCCCAGACTAGCGGGAGTATCAACAATGAGCAGTTCTTC
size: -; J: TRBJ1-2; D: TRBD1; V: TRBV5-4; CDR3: CASSLGRGRNGYTF; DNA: TGTGCCAGCAGCTTGGGCAGGGGGAGGAATGGCTACACCTTC
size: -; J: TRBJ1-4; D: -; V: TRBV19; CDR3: CASSVLRQKATNEKLFF; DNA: TGTGCCAGTAGTGTGTTGCGACAGAAAGCAACTAATGAAAAACTGTTTTTT
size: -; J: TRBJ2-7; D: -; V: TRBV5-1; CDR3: CASSLGGTESYEQYF; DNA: TGCGCCAGCAGCTTGGGAGGGACGGAATCCTACGAGCAGTACTTC
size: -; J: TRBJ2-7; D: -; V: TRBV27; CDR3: CASSLGDGYEQYF; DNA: TGTGCCAGCAGTTTAGGGGACGGCTACGAGCAGTACTTC
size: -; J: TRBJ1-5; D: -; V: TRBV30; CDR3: CAWKGENSNQPQHF; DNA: TGTGCCTGGAAGGGGGAGAATAGCAATCAGCCCCAGCATTTT
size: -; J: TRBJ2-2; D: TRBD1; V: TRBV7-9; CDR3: CASSHMTGGGSITGELFF; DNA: TGTGCCAGCAGCCATATGACAGGGGGCGGGTCAATCACCGGGGAGCTGTTTTTT
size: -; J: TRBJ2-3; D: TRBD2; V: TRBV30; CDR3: CAWSNSGINTDTQYF; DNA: TGTGCCTGGAGTAATAGCGGGATCAACACAGATACGCAGTATTTT
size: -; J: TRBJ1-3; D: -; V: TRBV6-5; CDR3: CASTPDSGENTIYF; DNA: TGTGCCAGCACCCCCGATTCGGGCGAAAACACCATATATTTT
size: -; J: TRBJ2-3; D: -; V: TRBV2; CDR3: CASRAGDTQYF; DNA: TGTGCCAGCAGGGCGGGGGATACGCAGTATTTT
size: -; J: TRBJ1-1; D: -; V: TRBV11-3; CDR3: CASSLNQNTEAFF; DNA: TGTGCCAGCAGCTTGAACCAGAACACTGAAGCTTTCTTT
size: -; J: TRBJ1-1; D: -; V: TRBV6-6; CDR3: CASSYSSTEAFF; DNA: TGTGCCAGCAGTTACTCATCTACTGAAGCTTTCTTT
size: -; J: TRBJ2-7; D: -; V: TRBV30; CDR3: CAWSGQPYSYEQYF; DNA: TGTGCCTGGAGTGGACAGCCTTACTCCTACGAGCAGTACTTC
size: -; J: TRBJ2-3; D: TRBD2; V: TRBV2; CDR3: CASRSRLAVFTDTQYF; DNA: TGTGCCAGCAGGAGTCGACTAGCGGTTTTCACAGATACGCAGTATTTT
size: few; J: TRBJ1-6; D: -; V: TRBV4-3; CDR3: CASSLDYYNSPLHF; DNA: TGCGCCAGCAGCCTAGACTATTATAATTCACCCCTCCACTTT
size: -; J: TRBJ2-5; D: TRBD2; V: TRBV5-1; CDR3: CASSGRTSAQETQYF; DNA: TGCGCCAGCAGCGGCAGGACTAGCGCGCAAGAGACCCAGTACTTC
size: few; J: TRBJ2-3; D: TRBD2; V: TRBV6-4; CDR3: CASSDSPSGGDTQYF; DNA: TGTGCCAGCAGTGACTCCCCTAGCGGGGGAGATACGCAGTATTTT
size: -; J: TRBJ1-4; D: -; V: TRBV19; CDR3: CASSAWTVNEKLFF; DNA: TGTGCCAGTAGTGCCTGGACAGTTAATGAAAAACTGTTTTTT
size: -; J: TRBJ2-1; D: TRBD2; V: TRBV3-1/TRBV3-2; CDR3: CASSQVWERDPHEQFF; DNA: TGTGCCAGCAGCCAAGTTTGGGAGCGGGACCCCCATGAGCAGTTCTTC
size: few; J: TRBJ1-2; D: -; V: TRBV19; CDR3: CASSTTGVDGYTF; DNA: TGTGCCAGTAGTACCACGGGAGTTGACGGCTACACCTTC
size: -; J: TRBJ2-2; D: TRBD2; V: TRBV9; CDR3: CASSLGGDTGELFF; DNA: TGTGCCAGCAGCCTGGGGGGGGACACCGGGGAGCTGTTTTTT
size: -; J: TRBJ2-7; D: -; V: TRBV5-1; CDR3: CASSPGQTSYEQYF; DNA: TGCGCCAGCAGCCCGGGCCAGACCTCCTACGAGCAGTACTTC
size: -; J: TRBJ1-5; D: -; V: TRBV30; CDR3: CAWSVGNQPQHF; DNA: TGTGCCTGGAGTGTAGGAAATCAGCCCCAGCATTTT
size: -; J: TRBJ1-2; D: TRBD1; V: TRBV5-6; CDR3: CASRRQGQGYTF; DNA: TGTGCCAGCAGGCGACAGGGGCAGGGCTACACCTTC
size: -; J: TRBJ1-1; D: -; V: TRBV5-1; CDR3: CASSSRDSEAFF; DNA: TGCGCCAGCAGCAGCCGGGACTCTGAAGCTTTCTTT
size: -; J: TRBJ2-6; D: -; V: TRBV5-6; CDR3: CASSGQPGANVLTF; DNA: TGTGCCAGCAGTGGACAGCCCGGGGCCAACGTCCTGACTTTC
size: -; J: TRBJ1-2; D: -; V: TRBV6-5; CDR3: CASSRTGRVGGYTF; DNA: TGTGCCAGCAGCCGGACCGGCAGGGTGGGGGGCTACACCTTC
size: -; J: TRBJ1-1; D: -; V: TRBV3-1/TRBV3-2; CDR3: CASSQAQGRIPEAFF; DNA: TGTGCCAGCAGCCAAGCCCAGGGGCGAATTCCTGAAGCTTTCTTT
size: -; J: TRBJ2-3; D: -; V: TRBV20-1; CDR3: CSARLDTQYF; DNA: TGCAGTGCTAGACTAGATACGCAGTATTTT
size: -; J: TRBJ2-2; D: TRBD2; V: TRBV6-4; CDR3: CASRTSDTGELFF; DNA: TGTGCCAGCAGGACTAGCGACACCGGGGAGCTGTTTTTT
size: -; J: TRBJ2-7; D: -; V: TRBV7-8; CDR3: CASDGGLSSYEQYF; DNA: TGTGCCAGCGACGGGGGGCTAAGCTCCTACGAGCAGTACTTC
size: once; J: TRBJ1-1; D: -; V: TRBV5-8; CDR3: CASSLTANTEAFF; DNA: TGTGCCAGCAGCTTGACTGCGAACACTGAAGCTTTCTTT
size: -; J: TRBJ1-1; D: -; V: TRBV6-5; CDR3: CASSYSVRVTEAFF; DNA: TGTGCCAGCAGTTACTCGGTTAGGGTAACTGAAGCTTTCTTT
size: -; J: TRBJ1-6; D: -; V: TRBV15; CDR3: CATSRGRSPLHF; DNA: TGTGCCACCAGCAGAGGGCGCTCACCCCTCCACTTT
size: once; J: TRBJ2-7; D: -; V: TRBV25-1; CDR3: CASSEWGSYEQYF; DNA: TGTGCCAGCAGTGAATGGGGTTCCTACGAGCAGTACTTC
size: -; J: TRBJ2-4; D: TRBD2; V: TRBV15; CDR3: CATSREALTGGIAKNIQYF; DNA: TGTGCCACCAGCAGAGAGGCGCTTACGGGGGGGATAGCCAAAAACATTCAGTACTTC
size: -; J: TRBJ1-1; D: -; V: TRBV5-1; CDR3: CASSTGMNTEAFF; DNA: TGCGCCAGCAGTACAGGGATGAACACTGAAGCTTTCTTT
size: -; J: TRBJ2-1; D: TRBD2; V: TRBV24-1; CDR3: CATSDTGLAGGPQFF; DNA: TGTGCCACCAGTGATACCGGACTAGCGGGAGGCCCTCAGTTCTTC
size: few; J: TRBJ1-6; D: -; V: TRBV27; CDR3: CASSRRGDQNSPLHF; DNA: TGTGCCAGCAGCCGACGGGGAGACCAAAATTCACCCCTCCACTTT
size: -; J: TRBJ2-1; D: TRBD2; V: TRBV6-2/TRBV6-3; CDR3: CASSSLAFDEQFF; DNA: TGTGCCAGCAGTTCACTAGCGTTCGATGAGCAGTTCTTC
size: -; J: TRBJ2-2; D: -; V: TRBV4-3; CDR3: CASSQELTGELFF; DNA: TGCGCCAGCAGCCAAGAGCTGACCGGGGAGCTGTTTTTT
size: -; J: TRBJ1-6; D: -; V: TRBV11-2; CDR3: CASSLVRGLQATLHF; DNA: TGTGCCAGCAGCTTAGTTCGCGGACTCCAGGCCACCCTCCACTTT
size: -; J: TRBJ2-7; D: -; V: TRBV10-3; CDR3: CAISESIRASYEQYF; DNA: TGTGCCATCAGTGAGTCGATTCGTGCCTCCTACGAGCAGTACTTC
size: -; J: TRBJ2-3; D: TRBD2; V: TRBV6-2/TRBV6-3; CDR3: CASSYPIAGSGGSTDTQYF; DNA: TGTGCCAGCAGTTACCCCATAGCGGGCAGCGGGGGAAGCACAGATACGCAGTATTTT
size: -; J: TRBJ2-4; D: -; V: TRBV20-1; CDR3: CSASMSSSAKNIQYF; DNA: TGCAGTGCTAGTATGTCTAGTAGTGCCAAAAACATTCAGTACTTC